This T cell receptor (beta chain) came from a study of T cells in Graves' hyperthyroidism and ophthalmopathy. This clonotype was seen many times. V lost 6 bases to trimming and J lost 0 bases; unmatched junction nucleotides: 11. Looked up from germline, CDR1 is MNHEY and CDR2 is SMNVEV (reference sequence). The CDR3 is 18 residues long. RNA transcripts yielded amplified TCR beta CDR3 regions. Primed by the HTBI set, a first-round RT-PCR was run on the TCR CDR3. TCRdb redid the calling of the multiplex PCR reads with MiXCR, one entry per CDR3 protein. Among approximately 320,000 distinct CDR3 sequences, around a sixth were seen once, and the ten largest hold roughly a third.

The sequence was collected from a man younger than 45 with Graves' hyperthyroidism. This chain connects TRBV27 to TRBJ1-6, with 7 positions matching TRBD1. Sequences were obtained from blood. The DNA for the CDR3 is TGTGCCAGCAGGGAGGGTGGGACAGAGAGCTCCTATAATTCACCCCTCCACTTT. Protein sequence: CASREGGTESSYNSPLHF.